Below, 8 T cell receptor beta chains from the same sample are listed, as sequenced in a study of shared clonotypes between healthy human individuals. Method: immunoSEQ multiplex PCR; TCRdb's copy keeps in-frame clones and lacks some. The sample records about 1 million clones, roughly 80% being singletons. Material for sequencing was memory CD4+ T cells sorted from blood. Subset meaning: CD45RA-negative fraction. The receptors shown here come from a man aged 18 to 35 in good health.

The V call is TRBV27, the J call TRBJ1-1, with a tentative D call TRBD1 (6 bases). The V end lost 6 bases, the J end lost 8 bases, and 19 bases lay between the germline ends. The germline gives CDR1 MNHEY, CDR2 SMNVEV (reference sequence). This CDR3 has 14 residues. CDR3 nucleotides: TGTGCCAGCAGCCCTGCTGTGCAGGGGATCGAAGCTTTCTTT. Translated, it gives CASSPAVQGIEAFF.

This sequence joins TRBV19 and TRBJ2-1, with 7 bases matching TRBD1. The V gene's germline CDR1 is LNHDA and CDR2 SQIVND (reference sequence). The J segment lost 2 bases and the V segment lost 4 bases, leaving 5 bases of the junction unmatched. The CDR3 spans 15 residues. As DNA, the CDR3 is TGTGCCAGTAGTAACCCGGGACAGACCTACAATGAGCAGTTCTTC. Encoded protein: CASSNPGQTYNEQFF.

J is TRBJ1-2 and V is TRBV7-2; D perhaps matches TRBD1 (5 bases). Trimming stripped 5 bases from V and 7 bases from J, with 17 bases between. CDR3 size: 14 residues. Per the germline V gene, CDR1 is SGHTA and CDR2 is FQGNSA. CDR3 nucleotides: TGTGCCAGCAGCCCCGGGACCCGGGACGGTGGCTACACCTTC. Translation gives CASSPGTRDGGYTF.

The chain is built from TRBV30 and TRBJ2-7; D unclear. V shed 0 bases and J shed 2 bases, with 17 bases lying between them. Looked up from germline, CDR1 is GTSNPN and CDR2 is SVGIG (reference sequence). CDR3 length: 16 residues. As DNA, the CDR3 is TGTGCCTGGAGTGTAGAGGCAGAGCACTTTGCCTACGAGCAGTACTTC. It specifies CAWSVEAEHFAYEQYF.

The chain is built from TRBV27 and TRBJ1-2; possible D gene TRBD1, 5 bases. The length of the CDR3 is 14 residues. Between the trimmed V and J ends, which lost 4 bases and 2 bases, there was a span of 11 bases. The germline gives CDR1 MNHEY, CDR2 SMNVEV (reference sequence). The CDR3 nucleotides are TGTGCCAGCAGTTGGGGGACGGGGAACTATGGCTACACCTTC. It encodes CASSWGTGNYGYTF.

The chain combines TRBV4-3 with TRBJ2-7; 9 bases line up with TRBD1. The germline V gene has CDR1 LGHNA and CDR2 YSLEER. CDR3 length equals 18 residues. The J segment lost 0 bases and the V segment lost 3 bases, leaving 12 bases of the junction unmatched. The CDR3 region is CASSQGVPGQGYSYEQYF. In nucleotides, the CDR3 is TGCGCCAGCAGCCAGGGAGTCCCGGGACAGGGATACTCCTACGAGCAGTACTTC.

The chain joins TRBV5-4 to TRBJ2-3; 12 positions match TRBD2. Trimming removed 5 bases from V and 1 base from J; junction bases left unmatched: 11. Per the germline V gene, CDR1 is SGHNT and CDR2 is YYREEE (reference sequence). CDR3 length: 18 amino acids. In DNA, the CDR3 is TGTGCCAGCAGAGCCCCGGGACTAGCGGGCGATCGCACAGATACGCAGTATTTT. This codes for CASRAPGLAGDRTDTQYF.

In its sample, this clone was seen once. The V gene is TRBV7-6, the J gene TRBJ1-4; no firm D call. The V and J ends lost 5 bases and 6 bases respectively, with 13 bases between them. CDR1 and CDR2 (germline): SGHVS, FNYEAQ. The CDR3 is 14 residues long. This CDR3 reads CASSEAVGYEKLFF. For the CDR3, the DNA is TGTGCCAGCAGCGAAGCAGTCGGTTATGAAAAACTGTTTTTT.